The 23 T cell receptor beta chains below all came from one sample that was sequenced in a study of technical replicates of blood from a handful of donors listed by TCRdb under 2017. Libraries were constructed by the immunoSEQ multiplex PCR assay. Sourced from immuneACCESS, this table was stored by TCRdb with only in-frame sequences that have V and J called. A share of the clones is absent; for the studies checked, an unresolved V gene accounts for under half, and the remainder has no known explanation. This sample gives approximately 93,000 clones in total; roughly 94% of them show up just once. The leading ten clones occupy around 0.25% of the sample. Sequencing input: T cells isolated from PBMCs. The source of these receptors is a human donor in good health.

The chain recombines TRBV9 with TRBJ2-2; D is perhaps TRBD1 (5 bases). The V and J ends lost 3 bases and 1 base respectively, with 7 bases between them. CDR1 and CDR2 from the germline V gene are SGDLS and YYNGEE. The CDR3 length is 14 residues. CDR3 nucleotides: TGTGCCAGCAGCGGCACAGGGAACACCGGGGAGCTGTTTTTT. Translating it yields CASSGTGNTGELFF.

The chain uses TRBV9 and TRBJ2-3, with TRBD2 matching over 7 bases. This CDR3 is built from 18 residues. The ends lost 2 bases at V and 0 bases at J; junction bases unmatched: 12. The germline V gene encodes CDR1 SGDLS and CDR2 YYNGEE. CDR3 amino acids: CASSVGDGGTLSTDTQYF. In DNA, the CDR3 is TGTGCCAGCAGCGTTGGTGACGGGGGGACCCTAAGCACAGATACGCAGTATTTT. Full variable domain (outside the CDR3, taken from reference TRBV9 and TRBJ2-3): DSGVTQTPKHLITATGQRVTLRCSPRSGDLSVYWYQQSLDQGLQFLIQYYNGEERAKGNILERFSAQQFPDLHSELNLSSLELGDSALYFCASSVGDGGTLSTDTQYFGPGTRLTVL.

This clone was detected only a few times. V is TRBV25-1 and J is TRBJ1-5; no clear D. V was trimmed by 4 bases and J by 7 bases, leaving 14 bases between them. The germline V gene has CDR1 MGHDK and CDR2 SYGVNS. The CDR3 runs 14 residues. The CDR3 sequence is CASSGRELGQPQHF. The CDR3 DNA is TGTGCCAGCAGTGGACGGGAGTTAGGACAGCCCCAGCATTTT.

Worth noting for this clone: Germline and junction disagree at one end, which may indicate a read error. The CDR3 spells CASSLGSGTGGAEAF. CDR3 nucleotides: TGCGCCAGCAGCTTGGGGTCCGGGACAGGGGGCGCGGAGGCCTTC. This chain joins TRBV5-1 and TRBJ1-2, with 12 positions matching TRBD1. CDR1 is SGHRS and CDR2 is YFSETQ in the germline V gene. The CDR3 totals 15 residues.

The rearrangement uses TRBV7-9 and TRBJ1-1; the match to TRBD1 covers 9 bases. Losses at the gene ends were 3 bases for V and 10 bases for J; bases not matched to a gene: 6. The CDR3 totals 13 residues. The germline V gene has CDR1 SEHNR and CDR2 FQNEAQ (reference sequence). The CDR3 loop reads CASSLGETGGAFF. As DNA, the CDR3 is TGTGCCAGCAGCTTGGGCGAGACAGGGGGAGCTTTCTTT. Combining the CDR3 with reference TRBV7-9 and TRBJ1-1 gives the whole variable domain DTGVSQNPRHKITKRGQNVTFRCDPISEHNRLYWYRQTLGQGPEFLTYFQNEAQLEKSRLLSDRFSAERPKGSFSTLEIQRTEQGDSAMYLCASSLGETGGAFFGQGTRLTVV.

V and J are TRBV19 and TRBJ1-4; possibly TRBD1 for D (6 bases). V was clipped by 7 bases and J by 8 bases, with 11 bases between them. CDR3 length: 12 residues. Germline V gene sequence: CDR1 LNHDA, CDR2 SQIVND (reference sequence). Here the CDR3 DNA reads TGTGCCAGTAACCTCAGGGGAGAAAAACTGTTTTTT. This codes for CASNLRGEKLFF.

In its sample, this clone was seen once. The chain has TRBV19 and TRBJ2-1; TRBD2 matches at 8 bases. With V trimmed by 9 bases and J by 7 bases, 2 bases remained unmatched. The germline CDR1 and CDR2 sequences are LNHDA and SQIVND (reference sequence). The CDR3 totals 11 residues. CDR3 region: CASRGGNEQFF. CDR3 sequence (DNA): TGTGCCAGCCGGGGGGGGAATGAGCAGTTCTTC.

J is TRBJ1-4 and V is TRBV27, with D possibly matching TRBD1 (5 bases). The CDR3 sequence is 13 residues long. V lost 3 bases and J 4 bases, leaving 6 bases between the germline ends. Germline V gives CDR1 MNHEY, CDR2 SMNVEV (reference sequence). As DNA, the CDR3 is TGTGCCAGCAGTTTCCAGGGTAATGAAAAACTGTTTTTT. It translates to CASSFQGNEKLFF.

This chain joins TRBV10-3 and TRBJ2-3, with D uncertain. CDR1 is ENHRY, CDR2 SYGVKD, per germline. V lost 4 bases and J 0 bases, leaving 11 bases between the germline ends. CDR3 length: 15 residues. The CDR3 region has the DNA TGTGCCATCAGTGCACTCGGTGATAGCACAGATACGCAGTATTTT. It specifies CAISALGDSTDTQYF.

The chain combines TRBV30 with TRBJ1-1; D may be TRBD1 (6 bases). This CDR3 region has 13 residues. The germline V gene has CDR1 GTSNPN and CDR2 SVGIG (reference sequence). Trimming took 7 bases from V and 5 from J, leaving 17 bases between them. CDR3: CASTKGDKTEAFF. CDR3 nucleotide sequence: TGTGCCTCAACTAAGGGGGATAAGACTGAAGCTTTCTTT.

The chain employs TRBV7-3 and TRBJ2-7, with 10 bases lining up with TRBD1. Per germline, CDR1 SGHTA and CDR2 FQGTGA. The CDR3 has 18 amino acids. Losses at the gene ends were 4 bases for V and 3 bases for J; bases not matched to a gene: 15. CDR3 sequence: CASSSPARLDRGSYEQYF. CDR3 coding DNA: TGTGCCAGCAGCTCACCTGCAAGATTGGACAGGGGGAGCTACGAGCAGTACTTC.

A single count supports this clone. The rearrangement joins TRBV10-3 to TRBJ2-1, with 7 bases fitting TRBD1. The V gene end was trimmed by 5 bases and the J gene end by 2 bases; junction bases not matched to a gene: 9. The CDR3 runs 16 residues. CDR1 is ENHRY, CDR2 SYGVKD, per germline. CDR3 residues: CAISRGGTEAYNEQFF. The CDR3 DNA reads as TGTGCCATCAGTAGGGGTGGGACAGAAGCCTACAATGAGCAGTTCTTC.

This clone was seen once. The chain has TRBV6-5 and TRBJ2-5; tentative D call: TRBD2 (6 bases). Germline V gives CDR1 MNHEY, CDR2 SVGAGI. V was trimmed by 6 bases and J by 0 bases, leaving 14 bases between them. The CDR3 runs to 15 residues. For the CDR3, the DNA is TGTGCCAGCAGACCTTGGACTACACACCAAGAGACCCAGTACTTC. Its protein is CASRPWTTHQETQYF.

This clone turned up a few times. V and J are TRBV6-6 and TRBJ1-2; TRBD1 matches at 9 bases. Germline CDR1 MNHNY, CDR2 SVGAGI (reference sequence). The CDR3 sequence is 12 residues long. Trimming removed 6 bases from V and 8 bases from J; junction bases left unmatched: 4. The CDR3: CASRGDRDGYTF. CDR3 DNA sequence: TGTGCCAGCAGGGGGGACAGGGACGGCTACACCTTC.

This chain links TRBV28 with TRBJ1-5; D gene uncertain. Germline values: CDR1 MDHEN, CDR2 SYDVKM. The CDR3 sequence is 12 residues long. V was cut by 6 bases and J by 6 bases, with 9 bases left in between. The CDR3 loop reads CASSSPGQPQHF. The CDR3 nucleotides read TGTGCCAGCAGCTCCCCAGGTCAGCCCCAGCATTTT.

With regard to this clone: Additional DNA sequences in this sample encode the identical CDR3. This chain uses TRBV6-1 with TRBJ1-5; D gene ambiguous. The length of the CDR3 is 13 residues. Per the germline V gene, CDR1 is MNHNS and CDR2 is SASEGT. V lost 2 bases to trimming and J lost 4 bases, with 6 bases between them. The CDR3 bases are TGTGCCAGCAGTGAACGAGGGAATCAGCCCCAGCATTTT. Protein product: CASSERGNQPQHF.

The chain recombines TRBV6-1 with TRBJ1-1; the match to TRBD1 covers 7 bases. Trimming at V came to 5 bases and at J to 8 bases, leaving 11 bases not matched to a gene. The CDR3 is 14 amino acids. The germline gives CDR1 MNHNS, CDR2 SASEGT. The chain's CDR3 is CASSRNRDRQEAFF. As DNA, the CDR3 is TGTGCCAGCAGTAGGAACCGGGACAGACAAGAAGCTTTCTTT.

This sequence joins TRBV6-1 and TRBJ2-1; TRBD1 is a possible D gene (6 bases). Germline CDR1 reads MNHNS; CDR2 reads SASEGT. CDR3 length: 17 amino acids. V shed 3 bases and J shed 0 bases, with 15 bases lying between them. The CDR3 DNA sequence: TGTGCCAGCAGTGATCAGGGGTACCACAGCTCCTACAATGAGCAGTTCTTC. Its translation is CASSDQGYHSSYNEQFF.

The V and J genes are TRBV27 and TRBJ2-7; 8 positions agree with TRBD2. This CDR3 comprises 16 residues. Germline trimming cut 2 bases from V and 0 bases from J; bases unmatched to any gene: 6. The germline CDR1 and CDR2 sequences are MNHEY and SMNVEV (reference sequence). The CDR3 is CASSLRRGRSSYEQYF. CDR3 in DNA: TGTGCCAGCAGTTTACGTCGCGGGAGGAGCTCCTACGAGCAGTACTTC.

The DNA for the CDR3 is TGTGCCAGCAGCAAGACAGGGATCGGTCAGCCCCAGCATTTT. Amino acids: CASSKTGIGQPQHF. The chain has TRBV7-2 and TRBJ1-5, with TRBD1 identical over 7 bases. V shed 5 bases and J 6 bases; nucleotides not matched to a gene: 7. This CDR3 region has 14 residues. Looked up from germline, CDR1 is SGHTA and CDR2 is FQGNSA. The entire variable domain, with the rest obtained from reference TRBV7-2 and TRBJ1-5, is as follows: GAGVSQSPSNKVTEKGKDVELRCDPISGHTALYWYRQSLGQGLEFLIYFQGNSAPDKSGLPSDRFSAERTGGSVSTLTIQRTQQEDSAVYLCASSKTGIGQPQHFGDGTRLSIL.

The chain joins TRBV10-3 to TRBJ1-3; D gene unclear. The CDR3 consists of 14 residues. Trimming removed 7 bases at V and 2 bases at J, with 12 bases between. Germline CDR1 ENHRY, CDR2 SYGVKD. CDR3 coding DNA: TGTGCCATCAAGCACGGAGGTACTGGAAACACCATATATTTT. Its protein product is CAIKHGGTGNTIYF.

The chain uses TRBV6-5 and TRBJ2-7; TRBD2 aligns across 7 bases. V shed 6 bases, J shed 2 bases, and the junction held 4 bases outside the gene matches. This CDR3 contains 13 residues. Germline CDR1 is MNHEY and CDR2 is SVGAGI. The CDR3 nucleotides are TGTGCCAGCAGGCCCCTAGCGGCCTACGAGCAGTACTTC. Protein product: CASRPLAAYEQYF.

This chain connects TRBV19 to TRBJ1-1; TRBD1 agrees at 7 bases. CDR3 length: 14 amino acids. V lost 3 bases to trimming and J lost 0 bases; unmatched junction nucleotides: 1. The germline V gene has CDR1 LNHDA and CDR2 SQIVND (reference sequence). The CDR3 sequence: CASSMTGMNTEAFF. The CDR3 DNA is TGTGCCAGTAGTATGACAGGGATGAACACTGAAGCTTTCTTT.